A selection of T cell receptor beta chains follows, all from one sample in a study of T cell responses to AZD1222 COVID-19 vaccine. Produced via immunoSEQ multiplex PCR; TCRdb's table is partial and in-frame only. The table has more than 110,000 clones, approximately 86% seen once. Material: peripheral blood, obtained on day 0 of AZD1222 vaccination. The receptors come from an adult in good health. CDR3s include the opening cysteine and the closing phenylalanine or tryptophan. The D gene is left open where the match is weak. For some rows the clone size is stated as once, few or many, or as a class when expanded; others skip it.

clone size	CDR3 length	V gene	J gene	D gene	CDR3 DNA	CDR3 protein
NA	13	TRBV7-9	TRBJ1-2	NA	TGTGCCAGCAGCGTGCCGTTAGGGAATGTCTACACCTTC	CASSVPLGNVYTF
NA	14	TRBV18	TRBJ2-2	NA	TGTGCCAGCTCACCACCTGGTCTAGCCGGGGAGCTGTTTTTT	CASSPPGLAGELFF
NA	21	TRBV3-1/TRBV3-2	TRBJ2-7	NA	TGTGCCAGCAGCCAAGATATGGCACCTACTCAGGGACGGGAGAGGCGCTACGAGCAGTACTTC	CASSQDMAPTQGRERRYEQYF
NA	16	TRBV14	TRBJ2-2	NA	TGTGCCAGCAGCCACCCCCCGGCTAGGCACACCGGGGAGCTGTTTTTT	CASSHPPARHTGELFF
NA	15	TRBV27	TRBJ2-3	NA	TGTGCCAGCAGTCTCGTGGGCGGGAACACAGATACGCAGTATTTT	CASSLVGGNTDTQYF
NA	13	TRBV6-5	TRBJ1-5	NA	TGTGCCAGCCGCGGCCCCAGTAATCAGCCCCAGCATTTT	CASRGPSNQPQHF
NA	16	TRBV15	TRBJ1-5	NA	TGTGCCACCAGCAGAGGGGGGGGCTATAGCAATCAGCCCCAGCATTTT	CATSRGGGYSNQPQHF
few	16	TRBV7-2	TRBJ2-7	NA	TGTGCCAGCAGCTTACTTTCCGGACAGAGCTCCTACGAGCAGTACTTC	CASSLLSGQSSYEQYF
NA	11	TRBV21-1	TRBJ1-1	NA	TGTGCCAGCAGCATGGGCACTGAAGCTTTCTTT	CASSMGTEAFF
NA	17	TRBV7-2	TRBJ1-3	NA	TGTGCCAGCAGCTTTACTTTGACGGCCATCTCTGGAAACACCATATATTTT	CASSFTLTAISGNTIYF
NA	15	TRBV6-5	TRBJ2-7	TRBD2	TGTGCCAGCAGCGCGGCTAGCGGGTCTTCCTACGAGCAGTACTTC	CASSAASGSSYEQYF
NA	13	TRBV28	TRBJ2-7	NA	TGTGCCAGCAGTTTACCGAACGACAGTGCGCAGTACTTC	CASSLPNDSAQYF
NA	15	TRBV27	TRBJ2-1	NA	TGTGCCAGCAGTTTAACGCTAGCCTTCTACAATGAGCAGTTCTTC	CASSLTLAFYNEQFF
once	16	TRBV7-9	TRBJ2-6	NA	TGTGCCAGCACCCAAATCGGAGTCTCTGGGGCCAACGTCCTGACTTTC	CASTQIGVSGANVLTF
NA	16	TRBV4-1	TRBJ2-7	TRBD2	TGCGCCAGCAGCCAAGTCCTGGGACTAGCGGGAGACGAGCAGTACTTC	CASSQVLGLAGDEQYF
NA	15	TRBV27	TRBJ1-2	NA	TGTGCCAGCAGTTTATATTTAGGGAGCCACTATGGCTACACCTTC	CASSLYLGSHYGYTF
NA	16	TRBV9	TRBJ2-1	NA	TGTGCCAGCAGCGTAGGAGGGACGACCGACTACAATGAGCAGTTCTTC	CASSVGGTTDYNEQFF
NA	11	TRBV6-5	TRBJ1-1	NA	TGTGCCAGCAGTTACGGGGGGGAAGCTTTCTTT	CASSYGGEAFF
NA	15	TRBV5-1	TRBJ2-7	NA	TGCGCCAGCAGCTTGGCCGGAGACAAGACCTACGAGCAGTACTTC	CASSLAGDKTYEQYF
NA	19	TRBV19	TRBJ1-1	NA	TGTGCCAGTAGTATTCCGCAGTGGCTATCCCGTAAGCGGAACACTGAAGCTTTCTTT	CASSIPQWLSRKRNTEAFF
NA	15	TRBV9	TRBJ2-5	NA	TGTGCCAGCAGCGTAGGTCAGATTGTGGGGGAGACCCAGTACTTC	CASSVGQIVGETQYF
NA	15	TRBV7-2	TRBJ1-1	NA	TGTGCCAGCAGCTTAGAGCCAGGGCTGTACACTGAAGCTTTCTTT	CASSLEPGLYTEAFF
NA	15	TRBV19	TRBJ2-2	TRBD1	TGTGCCAGTAGTAACACAGGGGGCATCTCCGGGGAGCTGTTTTTT	CASSNTGGISGELFF
NA	14	TRBV28	TRBJ1-1	TRBD1	TGTGCCAGCAACGGCGACAGGGTCAACACTGAAGCTTTCTTT	CASNGDRVNTEAFF
NA	14	TRBV27	TRBJ1-1	TRBD1	TGTGCCAGCGGGTTTAGGGGGCAAGGCACTGAAGCTTTCTTT	CASGFRGQGTEAFF
once	12	TRBV7-2	TRBJ1-2	NA	TGTGCCAGCAGCTTAGCAGTAGGGGGCTACACCTTC	CASSLAVGGYTF
NA	19	TRBV11-2	TRBJ2-6	TRBD1	TGTGCCAGCAGCTTAGACGGGACAGCGTTTAGCTCTGGGGCCAACGTCCTGACTTTC	CASSLDGTAFSSGANVLTF
NA	17	TRBV5-4	TRBJ2-1	TRBD2	TGTGCCAGCAGCCCTAGACTAGCGGGAATGGGTGGCAATGAGCAGTTCTTC	CASSPRLAGMGGNEQFF
NA	11	TRBV7-8	TRBJ2-7	NA	TGTGCCAGCAGACGAATCAGCGAGCAGTACTTC	CASRRISEQYF
NA	13	TRBV12-3/TRBV12-4	TRBJ2-5	NA	TGTGCCAGCAGTTTAGGCCGGGCAGGGACCCAGTACTTC	CASSLGRAGTQYF
NA	13	TRBV27	TRBJ2-7	TRBD2	TGTGCCAGCAGCCGGGGACTAGCGAGGGAGCAGTACTTC	CASSRGLAREQYF
NA	14	TRBV6-5	TRBJ1-2	NA	TGTGCCAGCAGTTACTCATCAGAAAATTATGGCTACACCTTC	CASSYSSENYGYTF
NA	14	TRBV6-5	TRBJ1-1	TRBD1	TGTGCCAGCAGACAGGGGACGACGGGCACTGAAGCTTTCTTT	CASRQGTTGTEAFF
NA	14	TRBV7-9	TRBJ2-2	TRBD1	TGTGCCAGCAGCAACCCGACAGGGACCGGGGAGCTGTTTTTT	CASSNPTGTGELFF
NA	14	TRBV4-2	TRBJ1-5	NA	TGTGCCAGCAGCCCCGGACAGTCGAATCAGCCCCAGCATTTT	CASSPGQSNQPQHF
NA	15	TRBV18	TRBJ2-7	NA	TGTGCCAGCTCACTCACTCAGGGTCCGGCCTACGAGCAGTACTTC	CASSLTQGPAYEQYF
NA	17	TRBV7-6	TRBJ1-6	NA	TGTGCCAGCAGCTTAACACCCGACCGCCTCGCGAATTCACCCCTCCACTTT	CASSLTPDRLANSPLHF
NA	13	TRBV9	TRBJ1-2	NA	TGTGCCAGCAGCCCACAGGCGAACTATGGCTACACCTTC	CASSPQANYGYTF
once	12	TRBV5-5	TRBJ1-3	NA	TGTGCCAGCAGCCTCTCTGGAAACACCATATATTTT	CASSLSGNTIYF
once	15	TRBV3-1/TRBV3-2	TRBJ1-1	TRBD1	TGTGCCAGCAGCCTAGGACAGGGCGGGGGCACTGAAGCTTTCTTT	CASSLGQGGGTEAFF
NA	14	TRBV6-2/TRBV6-3	TRBJ1-1	NA	TGTGCCAGCAGTTTCGTAATGTCAGGGACTGAAGCTTTCTTT	CASSFVMSGTEAFF